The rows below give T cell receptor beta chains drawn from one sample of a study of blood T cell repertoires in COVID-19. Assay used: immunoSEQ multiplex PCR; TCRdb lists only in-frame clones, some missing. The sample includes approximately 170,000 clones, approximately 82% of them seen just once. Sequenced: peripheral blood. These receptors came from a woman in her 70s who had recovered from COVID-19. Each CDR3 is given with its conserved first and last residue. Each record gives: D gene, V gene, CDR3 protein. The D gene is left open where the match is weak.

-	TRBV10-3	CAISENPTGNQPQHF
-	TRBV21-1	CAPATGYEQYF
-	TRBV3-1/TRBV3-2	CASSGGNYGYTF
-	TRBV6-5	CASSYSRGSVPGAFF
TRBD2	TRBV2	CASSEWRGGTDTQYF
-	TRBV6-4	CARTQGTTGELFF
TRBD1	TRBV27	CASSLFFIGTGKTLANVLTF
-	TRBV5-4	CASSGSKRSSYNEQFF
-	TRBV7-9	CASSVRGAAEKLFF
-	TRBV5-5	CASSPRGAAGETQYF
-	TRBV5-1	CASSHEPGGGTNQPQHF
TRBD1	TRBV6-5	CASRGTGGTHEQYF
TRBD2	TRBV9	CASRRGITGELFF
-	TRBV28	CAITDPIGNTQYF
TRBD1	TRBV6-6	CASSRGTGGQPQHF
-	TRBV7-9	CASSLGAHRLITEAFF
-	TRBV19	CASSAEGDRELAKNIQYF
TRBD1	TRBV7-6	CASSLEDRGWHEQYF
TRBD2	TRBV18	CASSKPGLAIQQYF
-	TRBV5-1	CASSAGQTYNEQFF
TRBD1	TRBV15	CATSRDRGTGNEKLFF
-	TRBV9	CASSSHGGTEAFF
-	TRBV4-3	CASSPDNWVKYF
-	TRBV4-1	CASSQDGSATNEKLFF
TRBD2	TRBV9	CASSPRTSGTTDTQYF
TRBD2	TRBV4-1	CASRGLAGEQYF
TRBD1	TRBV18	CASSPQTGDYYGYTF
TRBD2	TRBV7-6	CASSLDGGVADTQYF
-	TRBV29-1	CSDGGRREAFF
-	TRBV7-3	CASSLTSPGVGTDTQYF
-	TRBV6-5	CASLGTNTGELFF
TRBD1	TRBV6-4	CASSDLRQGDEKLFF
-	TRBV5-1	CASSLAELQGPDTEAFF
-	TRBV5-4	CASSKTVNDYGYTF
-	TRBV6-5	CASRTTPGGTQYF
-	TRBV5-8	CASSLGGGRNTEAFF
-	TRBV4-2	CASSQSPITDYGYTF